Listed here is a single T cell receptor beta chain. Its cognate antigen is unknown. The data stem from a study of cytomegalovirus exposure and HLA in healthy donors. In germline, CDR1 is SGHNT, CDR2 YENEEA. The CDR3 totals 13 residues. Germline trimming cut 5 bases from V and 2 bases from J; bases unmatched to any gene: 3. Study-level points and caveats: Subsequent analysis revealed that first-cohort TCR clusters tended to co-occur in the approximately 120 validation repertoires. Usually a TCR sequence was rare, but some public TCRs were found in many donors. For cytomegalovirus status, the classifier reportedly gave diagnoses with high specificity and sensitivity. The listing of 150 to 200 TCR beta chains classed them as cytomegalovirus-associated.

Measured with immunoSEQ multiplex PCR; TCRdb has only the in-frame clones, and not every one. The table lists about 260,000 clones, about nine tenths of them singletons. The source of this sequence is a woman aged 30 to 39 in good health and CMV-seronegative. The rearrangement joins TRBV11-3 to TRBJ2-7; 7 bases line up with TRBD1. Sequencing was done on a sample of PBMCs. DNA for the CDR3: TGTGCCAGCAGCCACAGGGGACCCTACGAGCAGTACTTC. Translating it yields CASSHRGPYEQYF.